This T cell receptor (beta chain) was profiled in a study of T cell responses to AZD1222 COVID-19 vaccine. TCRdb's table, derived via immunoSEQ multiplex PCR, lists solely in-frame clones and lacks some. Among more than 100,000 clones, 88% were seen once, and the ten largest hold about 3.7%. As concerns this clone: Its antigen is unidentified.

The CDR3 totals 12 residues. The V and J ends lost 5 bases and 8 bases respectively, with 9 bases between them. Germline V CDR1 and CDR2: MNHEY, SVGEGT. Overall study results and limits: Nearly half of the spike-specific TCRs reportedly recognize variant regions that carry no mutations.

The specimen comprised peripheral blood, sampled on day 0 of AZD1222 vaccination. This clonotype originated in an adult in good health. The V call is TRBV6-2 or TRBV6-3, the J call TRBJ1-4, with no clear D. The CDR3 reads CASSNPGEKLFF. The CDR3 DNA sequence: TGTGCCAGCAGTAACCCCGGGGAAAAACTGTTTTTT.